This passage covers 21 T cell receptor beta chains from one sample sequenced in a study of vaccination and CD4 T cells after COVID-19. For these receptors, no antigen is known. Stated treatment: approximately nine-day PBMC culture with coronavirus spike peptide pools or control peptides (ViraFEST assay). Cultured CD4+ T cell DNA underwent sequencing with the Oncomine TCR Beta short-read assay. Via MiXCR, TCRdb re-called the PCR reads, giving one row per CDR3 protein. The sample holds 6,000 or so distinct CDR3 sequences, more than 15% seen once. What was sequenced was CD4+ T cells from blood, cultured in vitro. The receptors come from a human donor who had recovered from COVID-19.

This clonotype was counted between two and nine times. The CDR3 nucleotides are TGCAGTGCTAGTATGCCGGGGTCAAGGTCTGGAAACACCATATATTTT. Residues: CSASMPGSRSGNTIYF. The chain combines TRBV20-1 with TRBJ1-3, with D uncertain. The CDR3 has 16 residues. Germline V gene lookup returns CDR1 DFQATT and CDR2 SNEGSKA (reference sequence). Trimming removed 3 bases at V and 1 base at J, with 16 bases between.

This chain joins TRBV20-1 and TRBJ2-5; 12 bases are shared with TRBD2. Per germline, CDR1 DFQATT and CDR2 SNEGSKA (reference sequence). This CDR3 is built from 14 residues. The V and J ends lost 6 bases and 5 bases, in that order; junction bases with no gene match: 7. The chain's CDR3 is CSALLAGGRETQYF. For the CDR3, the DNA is TGCAGTGCGTTACTAGCGGGAGGCCGCGAGACCCAGTACTTC.

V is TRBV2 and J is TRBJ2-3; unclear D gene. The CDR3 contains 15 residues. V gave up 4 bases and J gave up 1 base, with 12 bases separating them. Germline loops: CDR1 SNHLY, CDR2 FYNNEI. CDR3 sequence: CASSGPKRGTDTQYF. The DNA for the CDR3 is TGTGCCAGCAGTGGGCCCAAGCGCGGCACAGATACGCAGTATTTT.

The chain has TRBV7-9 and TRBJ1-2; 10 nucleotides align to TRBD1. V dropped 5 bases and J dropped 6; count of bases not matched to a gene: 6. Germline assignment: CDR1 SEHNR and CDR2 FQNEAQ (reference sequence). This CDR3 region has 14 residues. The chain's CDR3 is CASSIRTGGDGYTF. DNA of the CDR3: TGTGCCAGCAGCATACGGACAGGGGGAGATGGCTACACCTTC.

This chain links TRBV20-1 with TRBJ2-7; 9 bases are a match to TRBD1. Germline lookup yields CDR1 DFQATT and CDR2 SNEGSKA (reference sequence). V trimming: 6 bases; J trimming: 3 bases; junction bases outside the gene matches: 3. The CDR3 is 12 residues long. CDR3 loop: CSALDRGYEQYF. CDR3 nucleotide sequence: TGCAGTGCCTTGGACAGGGGCTACGAGCAGTACTTC.

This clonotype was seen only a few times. The CDR3 loop is CASSIEAGTSYEQYF. CDR3 nucleotides: TGTGCCAGTAGTATAGAGGCAGGGACCTCCTACGAGCAGTACTTC. V usage is TRBV19 and J usage is TRBJ2-7, with D tentatively TRBD1 or TRBD2 (5 bases each). The V end lost 0 bases, the J end lost 0 bases, and 9 bases lay between the germline ends. The CDR3 is 15 residues long. The germline gives CDR1 LNHDA, CDR2 SQIVND (reference sequence).

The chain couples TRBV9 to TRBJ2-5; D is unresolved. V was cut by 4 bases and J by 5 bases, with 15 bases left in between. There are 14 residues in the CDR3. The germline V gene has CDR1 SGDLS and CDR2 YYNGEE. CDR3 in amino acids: CASSPTAVRETQYF. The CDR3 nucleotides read TGTGCCAGCAGCCCTACGGCCGTCCGGGAGACCCAGTACTTC. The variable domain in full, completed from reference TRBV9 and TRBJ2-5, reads DSGVTQTPKHLITATGQRVTLRCSPRSGDLSVYWYQQSLDQGLQFLIQYYNGEERAKGNILERFSAQQFPDLHSELNLSSLELGDSALYFCASSPTAVRETQYFGPGTRLLVL.

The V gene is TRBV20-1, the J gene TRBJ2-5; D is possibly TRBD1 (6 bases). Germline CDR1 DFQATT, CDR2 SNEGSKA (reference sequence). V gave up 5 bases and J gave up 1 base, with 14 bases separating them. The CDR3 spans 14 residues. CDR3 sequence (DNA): TGCAGTGCTCCACCGGGACACCTCCAAGAGACCCAGTACTTC. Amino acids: CSAPPGHLQETQYF.

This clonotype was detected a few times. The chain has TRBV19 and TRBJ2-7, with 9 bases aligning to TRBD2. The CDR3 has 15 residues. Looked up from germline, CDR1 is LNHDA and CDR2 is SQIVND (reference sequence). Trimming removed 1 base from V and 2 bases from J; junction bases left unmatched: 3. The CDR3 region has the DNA TGTGCCAGTAGTATAGGAGCGGGGGGCGCCTACGAGCAGTACTTC. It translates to CASSIGAGGAYEQYF.

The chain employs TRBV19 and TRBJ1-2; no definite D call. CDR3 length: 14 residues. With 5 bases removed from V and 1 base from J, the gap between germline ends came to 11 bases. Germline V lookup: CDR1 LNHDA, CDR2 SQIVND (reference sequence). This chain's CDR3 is CASSLGQLNYGYTF. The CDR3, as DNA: TGTGCCAGTAGTCTGGGTCAACTTAACTATGGCTACACCTTC.

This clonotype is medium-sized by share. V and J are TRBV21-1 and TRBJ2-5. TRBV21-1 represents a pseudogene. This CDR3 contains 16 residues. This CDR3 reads CASSKVGRSYQETQYF. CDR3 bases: TGTGCCAGCAGCAAAGTTGGCCGATCTTACCAAGAGACCCAGTACTTC.

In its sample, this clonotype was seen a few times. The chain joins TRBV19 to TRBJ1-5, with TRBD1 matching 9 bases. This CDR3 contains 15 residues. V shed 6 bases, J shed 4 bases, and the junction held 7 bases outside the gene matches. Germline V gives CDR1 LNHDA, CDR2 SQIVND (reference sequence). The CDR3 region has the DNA TGTGCCAGTAGCCAAGTGGGGACAGGGAATCAGCCCCAGCATTTT. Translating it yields CASSQVGTGNQPQHF.

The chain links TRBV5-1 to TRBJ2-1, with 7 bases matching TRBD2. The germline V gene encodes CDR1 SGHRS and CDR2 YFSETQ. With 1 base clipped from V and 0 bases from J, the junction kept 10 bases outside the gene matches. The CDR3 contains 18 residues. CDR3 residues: CASSLTTSAASSYNEQFF. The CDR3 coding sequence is TGCGCCAGCAGCTTGACCACTAGCGCGGCCAGCTCCTACAATGAGCAGTTCTTC.

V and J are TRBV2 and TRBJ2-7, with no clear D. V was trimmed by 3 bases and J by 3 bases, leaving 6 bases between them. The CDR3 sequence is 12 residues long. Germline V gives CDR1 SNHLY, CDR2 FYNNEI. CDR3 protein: CASSDDIYEQYF. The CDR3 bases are TGTGCCAGCAGTGACGATATCTACGAGCAGTACTTC.

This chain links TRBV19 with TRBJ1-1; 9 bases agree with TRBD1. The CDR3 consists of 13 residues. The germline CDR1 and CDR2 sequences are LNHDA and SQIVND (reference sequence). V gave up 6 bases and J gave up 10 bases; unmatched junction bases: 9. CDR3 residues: CASRPKGQGLAFF. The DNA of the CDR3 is TGTGCCAGTAGACCCAAAGGACAGGGGTTAGCTTTCTTT.

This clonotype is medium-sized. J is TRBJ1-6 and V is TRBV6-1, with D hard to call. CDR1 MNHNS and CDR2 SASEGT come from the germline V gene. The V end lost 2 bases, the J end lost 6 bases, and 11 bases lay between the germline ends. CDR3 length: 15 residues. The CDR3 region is CASSERVGVNSPLHF. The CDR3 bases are TGTGCCAGCAGTGAACGTGTCGGGGTTAATTCACCCCTCCACTTT.

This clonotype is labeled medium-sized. CDR3 region: CASSENGLAGSGANVLTF. CDR3 coding DNA: TGTGCCAGCAGTGAAAACGGACTAGCGGGCTCTGGGGCCAACGTCCTGACTTTC. The V call is TRBV2, the J call TRBJ2-6, with TRBD2 matching over 11 bases. The germline V gene encodes CDR1 SNHLY and CDR2 FYNNEI. After removal of 2 bases from V and 0 bases from J, the junction contained 3 bases not matched to a gene. The CDR3 length is 18 residues.

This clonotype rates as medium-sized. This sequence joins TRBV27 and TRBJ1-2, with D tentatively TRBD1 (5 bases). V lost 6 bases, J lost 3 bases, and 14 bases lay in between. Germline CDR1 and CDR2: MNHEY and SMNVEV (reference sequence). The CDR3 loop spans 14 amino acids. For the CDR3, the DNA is TGTGCCAGCAGCACGACGGGGGGGGACTATGGCTACACCTTC. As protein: CASSTTGGDYGYTF.

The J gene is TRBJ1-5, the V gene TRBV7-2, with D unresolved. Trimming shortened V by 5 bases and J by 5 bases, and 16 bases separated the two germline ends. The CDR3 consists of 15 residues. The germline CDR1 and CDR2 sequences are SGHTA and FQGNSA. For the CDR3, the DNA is TGTGCCAGCAGCCAGACACTCGGGGAGGATCAGCCCCAGCATTTT. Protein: CASSQTLGEDQPQHF.

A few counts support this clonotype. In nucleotides, the CDR3 is TGTGCCAGTAGTAGACTACAGGGGGCGAGCTCCTACGAGCAGTACTTC. Amino acid sequence: CASSRLQGASSYEQYF. The chain couples TRBV19 to TRBJ2-7, with 9 bases fitting TRBD1. With V trimmed by 4 bases and J by 0 bases, 7 bases remained unmatched. CDR1 is LNHDA and CDR2 is SQIVND in the germline V gene (reference sequence). There are 16 residues in the CDR3.

The CDR3 nucleotides are TGTGCCAGCAGCTTTTCACACGCCACAGATACGCAGTATTTT. As protein: CASSFSHATDTQYF. The rearrangement joins TRBV7-3 to TRBJ2-3; unclear D gene. The V end lost 3 bases, the J end lost 2 bases, and 9 bases lay between the germline ends. The CDR3 covers 14 residues. Germline CDR1 is SGHTA and CDR2 is FQGTGA.